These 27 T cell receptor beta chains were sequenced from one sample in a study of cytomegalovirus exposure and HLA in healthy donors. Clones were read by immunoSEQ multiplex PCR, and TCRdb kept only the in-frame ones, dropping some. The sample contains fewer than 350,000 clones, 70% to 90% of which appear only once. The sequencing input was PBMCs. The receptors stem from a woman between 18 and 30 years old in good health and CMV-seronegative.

CDR3 in amino acids: CASSPGQSTNEKLFF. In DNA form, the CDR3 reads TGTGCCAGCAGCCCCGGACAGTCAACTAATGAAAAACTGTTTTTT. This rearrangement joins TRBV14 to TRBJ1-4, with D possibly TRBD1 on 6 matching bases. The ends were cut back, 4 bases at V and 0 bases at J, with 9 bases in the middle. Looked up from germline, CDR1 is SGHDN and CDR2 is FVKESK. The length of the CDR3 is 15 residues.

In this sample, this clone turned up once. The CDR3 DNA sequence: TGTGCCAGCAGTGGATACGACAGAACGAACACTGAAGCTTTCTTT. Translation gives CASSGYDRTNTEAFF. The V gene is TRBV25-1, the J gene TRBJ1-1, with D perhaps TRBD1 (5 bases). This CDR3 comprises 15 residues. V dropped 4 bases and J dropped 1 base, with 13 bases sitting between them. Germline CDR1 reads MGHDK; CDR2 reads SYGVNS.

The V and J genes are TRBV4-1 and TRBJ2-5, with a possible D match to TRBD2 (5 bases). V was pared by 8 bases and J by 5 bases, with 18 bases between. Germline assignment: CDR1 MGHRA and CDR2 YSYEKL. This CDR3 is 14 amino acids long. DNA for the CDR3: TGCGCCAGCGGGCCAACCATTAGGAGGGAGACCCAGTACTTC. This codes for CASGPTIRRETQYF.

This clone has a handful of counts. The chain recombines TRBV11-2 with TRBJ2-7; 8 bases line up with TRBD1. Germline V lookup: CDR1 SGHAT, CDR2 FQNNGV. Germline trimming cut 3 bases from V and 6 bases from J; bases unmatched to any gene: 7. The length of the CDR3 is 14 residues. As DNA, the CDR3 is TGTGCCAGCAGCTTCGGGACAGGTCCCTTCGAGCAGTACTTC. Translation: CASSFGTGPFEQYF.

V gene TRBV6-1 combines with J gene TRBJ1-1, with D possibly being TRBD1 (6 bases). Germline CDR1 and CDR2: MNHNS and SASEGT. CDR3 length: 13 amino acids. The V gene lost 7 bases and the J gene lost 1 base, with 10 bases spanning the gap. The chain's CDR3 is CASTPDRNTEAFF. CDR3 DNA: TGTGCCAGCACCCCGGACAGGAACACTGAAGCTTTCTTT.

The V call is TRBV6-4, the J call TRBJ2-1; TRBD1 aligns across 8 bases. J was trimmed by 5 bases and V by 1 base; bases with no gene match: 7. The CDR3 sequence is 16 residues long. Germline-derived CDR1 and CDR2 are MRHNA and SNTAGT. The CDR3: CASSDFDRGAHNEQFF. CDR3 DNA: TGTGCCAGCAGTGACTTCGACAGGGGAGCCCACAATGAGCAGTTCTTC.

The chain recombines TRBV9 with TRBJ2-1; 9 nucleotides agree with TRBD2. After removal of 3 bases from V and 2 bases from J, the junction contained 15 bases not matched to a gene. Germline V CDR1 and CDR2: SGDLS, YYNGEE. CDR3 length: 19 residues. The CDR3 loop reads CASSGESAAGGLAYNEQFF. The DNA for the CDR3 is TGTGCCAGCAGCGGGGAGTCAGCGGCGGGAGGGCTCGCCTACAATGAGCAGTTCTTC.

The CDR3 region is CASSPWTSLGSAFF. The CDR3 DNA follows: TGTGCCAGCAGCCCTTGGACTAGCCTAGGTTCTGCGTTCTTC. The V call is TRBV5-4, the J call TRBJ2-1; 8 bases fit TRBD2. The CDR3 extends over 14 amino acids. With V trimmed by 4 bases and J by 15 bases, 15 bases remained unmatched. Germline V gene lookup returns CDR1 SGHNT and CDR2 YYREEE (reference sequence).

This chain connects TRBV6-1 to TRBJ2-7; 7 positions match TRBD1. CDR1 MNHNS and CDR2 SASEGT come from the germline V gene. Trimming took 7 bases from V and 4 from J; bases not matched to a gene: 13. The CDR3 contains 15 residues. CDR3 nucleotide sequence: TGTGCCAGCATCCCCCGACAGGGCCTCCAGTACGAGCAGTACTTC. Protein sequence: CASIPRQGLQYEQYF.

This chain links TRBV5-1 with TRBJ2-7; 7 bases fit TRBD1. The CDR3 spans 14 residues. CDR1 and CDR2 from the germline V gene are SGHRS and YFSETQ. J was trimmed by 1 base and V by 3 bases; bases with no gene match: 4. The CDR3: CASSYQDRSYEQYF. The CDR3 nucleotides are TGCGCCAGCAGCTATCAGGACAGGTCCTACGAGCAGTACTTC. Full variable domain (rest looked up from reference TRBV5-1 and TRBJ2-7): KAGVTQTPRYLIKTRGQQVTLSCSPISGHRSVSWYQQTPGQGLQFLFEYFSETQRNKGNFPGRFSGRQFSNSRSEMNVSTLELGDSALYLCASSYQDRSYEQYFGPGTRLTVT.

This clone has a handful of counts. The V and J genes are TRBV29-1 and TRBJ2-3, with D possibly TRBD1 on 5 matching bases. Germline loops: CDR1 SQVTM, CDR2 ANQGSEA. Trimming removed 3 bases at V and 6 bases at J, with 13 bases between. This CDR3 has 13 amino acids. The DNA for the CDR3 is TGCAGCGTTGATAGGGGCCGCGGTGATACGCAGTATTTT. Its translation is CSVDRGRGDTQYF.

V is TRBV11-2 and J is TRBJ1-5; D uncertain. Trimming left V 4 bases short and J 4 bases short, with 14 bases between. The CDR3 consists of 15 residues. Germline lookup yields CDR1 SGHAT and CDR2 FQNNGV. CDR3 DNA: TGTGCCAGCAGCTCCGACGGGAGCCTAAATCAGCCCCAGCATTTT. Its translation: CASSSDGSLNQPQHF. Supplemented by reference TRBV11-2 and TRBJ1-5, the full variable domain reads EAGVAQSPRYKIIEKRQSVAFWCNPISGHATLYWYQQILGQGPKLLIQFQNNGVVDDSQLPKDRFSAERLKGVDSTLKIQPAKLEDSAVYLCASSSDGSLNQPQHFGDGTRLSIL.

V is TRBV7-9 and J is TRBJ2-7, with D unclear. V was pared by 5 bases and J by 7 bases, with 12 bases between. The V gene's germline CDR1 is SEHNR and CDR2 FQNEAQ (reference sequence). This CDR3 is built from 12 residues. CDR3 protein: CASSRGLGEQYF. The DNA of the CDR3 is TGTGCCAGCAGCCGAGGTCTCGGAGAGCAGTACTTC.

The CDR3 DNA follows: TGTGCCAGCAGCCCCTCGACAGGAAGGACCTACGAGCAGTACTTC. Protein sequence: CASSPSTGRTYEQYF. The V and J genes are TRBV7-2 and TRBJ2-7, with a possible D match to TRBD1 (6 bases). Trimming left V 5 bases short and J 2 bases short, with 16 bases between. The CDR3 contains 15 residues. Germline lookup yields CDR1 SGHTA and CDR2 FQGNSA.

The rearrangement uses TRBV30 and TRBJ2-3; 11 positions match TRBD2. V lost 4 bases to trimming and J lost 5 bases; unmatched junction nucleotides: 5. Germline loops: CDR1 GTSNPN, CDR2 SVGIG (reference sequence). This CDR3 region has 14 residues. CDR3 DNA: TGTGCCTGGAAACTAGCGGGAGTTCGAGATACGCAGTATTTT. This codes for CAWKLAGVRDTQYF.

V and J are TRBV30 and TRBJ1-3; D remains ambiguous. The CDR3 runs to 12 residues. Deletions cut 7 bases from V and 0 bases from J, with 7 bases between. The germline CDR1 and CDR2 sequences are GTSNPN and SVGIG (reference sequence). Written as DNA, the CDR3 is TGTGCCTACCGAGGCTCTGGAAACACCATATATTTT. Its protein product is CAYRGSGNTIYF.

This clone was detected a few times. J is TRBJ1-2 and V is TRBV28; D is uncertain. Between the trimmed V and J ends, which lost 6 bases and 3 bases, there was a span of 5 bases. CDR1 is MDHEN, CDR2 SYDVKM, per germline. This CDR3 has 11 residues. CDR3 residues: CASSKYYGYTF. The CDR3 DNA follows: TGTGCCAGCAGCAAATACTATGGCTACACCTTC.

The CDR3 is CASSVGLGEGPYEQYF. Here the CDR3 DNA reads TGTGCCAGCAGCGTAGGGTTGGGGGAGGGTCCCTACGAGCAGTACTTC. The V call is TRBV9, the J call TRBJ2-7; TRBD2 matches at 7 bases. CDR3 length: 16 residues. J was trimmed by 2 bases and V by 0 bases; bases with no gene match: 8. Germline lookup yields CDR1 SGDLS and CDR2 YYNGEE.

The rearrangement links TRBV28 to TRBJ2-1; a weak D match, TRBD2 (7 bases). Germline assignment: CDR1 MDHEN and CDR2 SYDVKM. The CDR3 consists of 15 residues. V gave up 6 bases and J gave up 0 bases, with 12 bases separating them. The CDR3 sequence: CASSLGGASYNEQFF. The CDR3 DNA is TGTGCCAGCAGCCTAGGGGGGGCCTCCTACAATGAGCAGTTCTTC. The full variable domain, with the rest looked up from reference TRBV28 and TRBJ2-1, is DVKVTQSSRYLVKRTGEKVFLECVQDMDHENMFWYRQDPGLGLRLIYFSYDVKMKEKGDIPEGYSVSREKKERFSLILESASTNQTSMYLCASSLGGASYNEQFFGPGTRLTVL.

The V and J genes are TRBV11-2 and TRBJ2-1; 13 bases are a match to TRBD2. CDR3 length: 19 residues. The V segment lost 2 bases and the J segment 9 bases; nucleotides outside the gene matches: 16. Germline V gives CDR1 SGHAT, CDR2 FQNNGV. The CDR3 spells CASSLYRTSGSRTGTEQFF. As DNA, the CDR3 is TGTGCCAGCAGCTTATACCGGACTAGCGGGAGTCGTACCGGCACTGAGCAGTTCTTC.

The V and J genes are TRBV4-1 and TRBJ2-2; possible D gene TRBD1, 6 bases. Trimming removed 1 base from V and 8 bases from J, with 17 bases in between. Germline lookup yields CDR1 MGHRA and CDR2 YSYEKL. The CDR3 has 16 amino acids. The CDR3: CASSQVLRGSIGELFF. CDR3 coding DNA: TGCGCCAGCAGCCAAGTCCTCAGGGGTTCCATAGGGGAGCTGTTTTTT.

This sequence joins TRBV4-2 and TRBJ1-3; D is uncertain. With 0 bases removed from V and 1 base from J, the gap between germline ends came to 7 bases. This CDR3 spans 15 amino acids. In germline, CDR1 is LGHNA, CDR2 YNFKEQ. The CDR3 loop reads CASSQEAGSGNTIYF. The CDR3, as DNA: TGTGCCAGCAGCCAAGAAGCGGGGTCTGGAAACACCATATATTTT.

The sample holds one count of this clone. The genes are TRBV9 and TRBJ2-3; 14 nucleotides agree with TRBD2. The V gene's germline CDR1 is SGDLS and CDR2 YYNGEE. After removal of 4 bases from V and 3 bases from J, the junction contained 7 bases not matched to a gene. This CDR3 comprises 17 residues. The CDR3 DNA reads TGTGCCAGCAGCCCCCAAGGGACTAGCGGGAGTACAGATACGCAGTATTTT. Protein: CASSPQGTSGSTDTQYF.

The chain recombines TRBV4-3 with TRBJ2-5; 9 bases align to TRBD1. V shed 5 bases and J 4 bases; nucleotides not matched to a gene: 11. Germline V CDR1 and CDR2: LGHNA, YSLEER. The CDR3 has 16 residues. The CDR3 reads CASSSQPRTGVETQYF. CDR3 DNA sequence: TGCGCCAGCAGCTCTCAGCCCCGGACAGGGGTAGAGACCCAGTACTTC.

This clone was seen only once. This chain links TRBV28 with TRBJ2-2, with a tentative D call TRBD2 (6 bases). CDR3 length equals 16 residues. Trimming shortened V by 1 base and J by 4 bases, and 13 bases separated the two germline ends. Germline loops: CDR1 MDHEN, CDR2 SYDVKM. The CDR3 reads CASSLSPGAGTGELFF. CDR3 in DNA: TGTGCCAGCAGTTTATCCCCGGGAGCGGGCACCGGGGAGCTGTTTTTT.

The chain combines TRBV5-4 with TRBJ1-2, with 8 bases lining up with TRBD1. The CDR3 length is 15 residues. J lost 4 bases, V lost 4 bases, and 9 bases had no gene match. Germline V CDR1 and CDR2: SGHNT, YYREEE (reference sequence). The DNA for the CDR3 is TGTGCCAGCAGCGCGGCCCCGGGACAGGCCTATGGCTACACCTTC. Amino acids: CASSAAPGQAYGYTF.

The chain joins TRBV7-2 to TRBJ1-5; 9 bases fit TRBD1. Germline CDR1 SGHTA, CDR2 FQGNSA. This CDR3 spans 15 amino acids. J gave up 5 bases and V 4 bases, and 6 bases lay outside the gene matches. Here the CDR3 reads CASSSDRGSHQPQHF. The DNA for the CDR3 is TGTGCCAGCAGCTCGGACAGGGGTTCGCATCAGCCCCAGCATTTT.